This T cell receptor (beta chain) was captured in a study of memory CD4+ T cells and cytomegalovirus serostatus. Germline CDR1 and CDR2: SGHRS and YFSETQ. This CDR3 is 16 amino acids long. Note on this clone: Its antigen is not known.

The sort gate was single viable CD3+CD4+CD8-CD45RO+ cells for memory CD4+ T cells. Study observations and caveats: The CMV-associated TCR signature appears largely within the CD4+ memory repertoire.

This table comes from immunoSEQ multiplex PCR, and its TCRdb copy is limited to in-frame clones, with some not included. The sample lists almost 45,000 clones; 75% to 85% were seen once. The chain employs TRBV5-1 and TRBJ2-7; 8 bases align to TRBD2. The J call may be mistaken, given a closer DNA end match to TRBJ2-1. Sequencing was performed on memory CD4+ T cells from blood. This TCR came from an adult in good health and CMV-seronegative. Here the CDR3 reads CASSGGRTSGHNEQFF. The CDR3 DNA reads as TGCGCCAGCAGCGGTGGCCGCACTAGCGGACACAATGAGCAGTTCTTC.